Presented here are 22 T cell receptor beta chains from one specimen sequenced in a study of blood T cells in healthy people across ages. Combining a sample-barcoded 5' primer with a J-beta primer mix, a second PCR ran for roughly 7 to 12 cycles. TCRdb called the 5' RACE reads again in MiXCR, with one record for every CDR3 protein. The sample lists roughly 700,000 distinct CDR3 sequences, about 32% occurring once. Material for sequencing was blood. All receptors derive from a woman older than 75 in good health.

CDR3 coding DNA: TGCAGTGCTAGAAGGCGGGGGCGGAACACTGAAGCTTTCTTT. This encodes CSARRRGRNTEAFF. The chain has TRBV20-1 and TRBJ1-1, with a possible D match to TRBD1 (6 bases). Germline CDR1 reads DFQATT; CDR2 reads SNEGSKA (reference sequence). The CDR3 is 14 amino acids. V lost 2 bases, J lost 1 base, and 11 bases lay in between.

V usage is TRBV6-5 and J usage is TRBJ2-1; no clear D. Germline CDR1 and CDR2: MNHEY and SVGAGI. The CDR3 spans 16 residues. V was pared by 7 bases and J by 2 bases, with 18 bases between. The CDR3 protein is CASNSPSRRPYNEQFF. CDR3 DNA sequence: TGTGCCAGCAACAGCCCTTCACGCCGTCCCTACAATGAGCAGTTCTTC.

With regard to this clonotype: A much larger clone differs by one base, so this may be a read error. The chain employs TRBV18 and TRBJ2-7, with TRBD1 as a possible D gene (5 bases). Per the germline V gene, CDR1 is KGHSH and CDR2 is LQKENI. V was shortened by 2 bases and J by 11 bases, with 13 bases between the two germline ends. The length of the CDR3 is 12 residues. CDR3 coding DNA: TGTGCCAGCTCACCAGGAACAGGAAACAAGTACTTC. It translates to CASSPGTGNKYF.

This clonotype has ten or more counts. The gene calls are TRBV6-6 and TRBJ1-6; a weak D match, TRBD1 (5 bases). Between the trimmed V and J ends, which lost 8 bases and 6 bases, there was a span of 14 bases. The CDR3 is 14 residues long. Germline V gene sequence: CDR1 MNHNY, CDR2 SVGAGI (reference sequence). The CDR3 region is CASRGQGINSPLHF. The CDR3 DNA reads TGTGCCAGCCGTGGACAAGGGATTAATTCACCCCTCCACTTT.

Comment on this clonotype: Just one base apart from a much larger clone, this may be a read error. The chain carries TRBV5-1 and TRBJ2-3; a weak D match, TRBD2 (6 bases). Germline V gives CDR1 SGHRS, CDR2 YFSETQ. Deletions cut 0 bases from V and 0 bases from J, with 17 bases between. The CDR3 consists of 18 residues. CDR3 region: CASSLAWDGGTSTDTQYF. CDR3 sequence (DNA): TGCGCCAGCAGCTTGGCCTGGGACGGGGGAACCAGCACAGATACGCAGTATTTT.

The table lists this clonotype with a few counts. The chain links TRBV20-1 to TRBJ2-1; tentatively, D is TRBD1 (6 bases). With 0 bases removed from V and 7 bases from J, the gap between germline ends came to 10 bases. Germline V gives CDR1 DFQATT, CDR2 SNEGSKA (reference sequence). The CDR3 runs to 13 residues. As DNA, the CDR3 is TGCAGTGCTAGAGATCACAGGGTAAATGAGCAGTTCTTC. The encoded protein is CSARDHRVNEQFF.

This clonotype was detected only a few times. The V call is TRBV23-1, the J call TRBJ2-4, with D perhaps matching TRBD1 (5 bases). TRBV23-1 counts as an open reading frame of uncertain function. The CDR3 length is 18 residues. With 1 base removed from V and 5 bases from J, the gap between germline ends came to 21 bases. The CDR3 here is CASSQFRMGVQDQNIQYF. In DNA form, the CDR3 reads TGCGCCAGCAGTCAATTTAGGATGGGTGTACAGGACCAAAACATTCAGTACTTC.

This clonotype occurred many times. This chain connects TRBV6-5 to TRBJ1-1; 7 bases agree with TRBD1. The junction had 13 bases not matched to a gene; V was cut back by 0 bases and J by 6 bases. Germline CDR1 MNHEY, CDR2 SVGAGI. The CDR3 has 17 residues. CDR3 protein: CASSYSLRTGPGAEAFF. CDR3 DNA: TGTGCCAGCAGTTACTCCCTCCGGACAGGACCCGGGGCTGAAGCTTTCTTT.

This clonotype was picked up many times. V gene TRBV2 combines with J gene TRBJ2-5; 7 positions agree with TRBD1. This CDR3 contains 12 residues. V was clipped by 7 bases and J by 2 bases; unmatched bases: 1. Per the germline V gene, CDR1 is SNHLY and CDR2 is FYNNEI. The DNA of the CDR3 is TGTGCCAGCAAACAGGGGCAAGAGACCCAGTACTTC. Encoded protein: CASKQGQETQYF.

Note on this clonotype: Being one base from a much bigger clone, this may be a read error. The CDR3 DNA follows: TGTGCCAGCAGTGAGCCAGGGGGGCGGGAGACCCAGTACTTC. Translating gives CASSEPGGRETQYF. The rearrangement uses TRBV2 and TRBJ2-5; tentatively, D is TRBD1 (7 bases). The V end lost 3 bases, the J end lost 5 bases, and 13 bases lay between the germline ends. CDR3 length: 14 amino acids. Per the germline V gene, CDR1 is SNHLY and CDR2 is FYNNEI.

This clonotype was seen only once. V gene TRBV4-3 combines with J gene TRBJ2-5; 11 bases align to TRBD1. This CDR3 comprises 19 residues. V was clipped by 3 bases and J by 1 base; unmatched bases: 13. The germline gives CDR1 LGHNA, CDR2 YSLEER. DNA of the CDR3: TGCGCCAGCAGCCAGGGGTGGACAGGGGGCGTATTGAGCCAAGAGACCCAGTACTTC. Translation gives CASSQGWTGGVLSQETQYF.

This clonotype was detected once. This rearrangement joins TRBV20-1 to TRBJ1-1; tentatively, D is TRBD1 (5 bases). V was clipped by 5 bases and J by 0 bases, with 13 bases between them. The CDR3 is 14 amino acids. Germline CDR1 reads DFQATT; CDR2 reads SNEGSKA (reference sequence). The CDR3, as DNA: TGCAGTGCTGTACGGGACCGCATGAACACTGAAGCTTTCTTT. It encodes CSAVRDRMNTEAFF.

The chain combines TRBV21-1 with TRBJ2-5; TRBD1 is taken as the D call from the table, unchecked against the DNA. TRBV21-1 is classified as a pseudogene. The CDR3 is made up of 14 amino acids. The CDR3 nucleotides are TGTGCCAGCAGCAAAGCGCAAGGGGAAGAGACCCAGTACTTC. This sequence encodes CASSKAQGEETQYF.

This clonotype was seen only a few times. This chain joins TRBV3-1 and TRBJ2-2; a weak D match, TRBD2 (6 bases). V was trimmed by 5 bases and J by 5 bases, leaving 15 bases between them. The CDR3 loop spans 15 amino acids. Per the germline V gene, CDR1 is LGHDT and CDR2 is YNNKEL (reference sequence). CDR3: CASSESGTSTGELFF. In nucleotides, the CDR3 is TGTGCCAGCAGCGAGTCCGGGACTTCTACCGGGGAGCTGTTTTTT. The whole variable domain, filled in from reference TRBV3-1 and TRBJ2-2, reads DTAVSQTPKYLVTQMGNDKSIKCEQNLGHDTMYWYKQDSKKFLKIMFSYNNKELIINETVPNRFSPKSPDKAHLNLHINSLELGDSAVYFCASSESGTSTGELFFGEGSRLTVL.

The genes are TRBV7-9 and TRBJ1-2; TRBD1 might be the D (5 bases). V gave up 6 bases and J gave up 2 bases, with 16 bases separating them. The CDR3 extends over 15 amino acids. Germline V gene data show CDR1 as SEHNR and CDR2 as FQNEAQ (reference sequence). The CDR3 here is CASSSSDNLNYGYTF. CDR3 DNA sequence: TGTGCCAGCAGTTCCTCGGACAATTTAAACTATGGCTACACCTTC.

Concerning this clonotype: The junction shows a germline mismatch at one end, possibly a read error. The chain couples TRBV24-1 to TRBJ2-7; 8 nucleotides agree with TRBD2. CDR1 is KGHDR, CDR2 SFDVKD, per germline. The CDR3 contains 16 residues. The CDR3 nucleotides are TGTGCCACCAGTGATTCGGGACTAGTAGGTCCCAATGAGCAGGTCTTC. Protein product: CATSDSGLVGPNEQVF.

Details on this clonotype: A much more abundant neighbour one base away suggests this may be a read error. This rearrangement joins TRBV18 to TRBJ1-2, with D perhaps TRBD1 (5 bases). The CDR3 loop spans 11 amino acids. The V end lost 8 bases, the J end lost 8 bases, and 12 bases lay between the germline ends. CDR1 KGHSH and CDR2 LQKENI come from the germline V gene. The CDR3 DNA reads TGTGCCAGCCCGCAGGGCAGGGGCTACACCTTC. It is translated as CASPQGRGYTF.

The chain joins TRBV6-5 to TRBJ2-5; D gene unclear. The CDR3 sequence is 8 residues long. Germline-derived CDR1 and CDR2 are MNHEY and SVGAGI. V gave up 11 bases and J gave up 10 bases, with 8 bases separating them. In nucleotides, the CDR3 is TGTGCCGTGGGTCGCCAGTACTTC. Translated: CAVGRQYF.

The sample holds many counts of this clonotype. The rearrangement joins TRBV20-1 to TRBJ1-1; 12 bases map to TRBD1. V trimming: 4 bases; J trimming: 5 bases; junction bases outside the gene matches: 5. The germline gives CDR1 DFQATT, CDR2 SNEGSKA (reference sequence). The CDR3 is made up of 14 amino acids. CDR3 sequence (DNA): TGCAGTGCTATGGGACAGGGGGCTCGGACTGAAGCTTTCTTT. Its protein product is CSAMGQGARTEAFF.

V usage is TRBV20-1 and J usage is TRBJ2-1; 7 bases line up with TRBD1. The V and J ends lost 2 bases and 0 bases, in that order; junction bases with no gene match: 13. This CDR3 has 18 amino acids. Germline assignment: CDR1 DFQATT and CDR2 SNEGSKA (reference sequence). The CDR3 coding sequence is TGCAGTGCTAGACCCCACACTGGACAGGCGAGCTCCTACAATGAGCAGTTCTTC. It codes for CSARPHTGQASSYNEQFF.

This clonotype was detected ten times or more. One base away lies a much larger clone, so this may be a sequencing read error. V gene TRBV20-1 combines with J gene TRBJ2-3, with D perhaps being TRBD1 or TRBD2 (5 bases each). CDR3 length: 11 amino acids. The germline gives CDR1 DFQATT, CDR2 SNEGSKA (reference sequence). V was shortened by 5 bases and J by 12 bases, with 15 bases between the two germline ends. CDR3 DNA sequence: TGCAGTGCTGGGGACGGCCCTTTTCAGTATTTT. Translation gives CSAGDGPFQYF.

This clonotype was observed many times. V gene TRBV9 combines with J gene TRBJ2-1; no clear D. The V gene lost 1 base and the J gene lost 8 bases, with 7 bases spanning the gap. Germline CDR1 is SGDLS and CDR2 is YYNGEE. This CDR3 is built from 12 residues. The CDR3 DNA follows: TGTGCCAGCAGCGTAAACGGCGATGAGCAGTTCTTC. Its protein is CASSVNGDEQFF.